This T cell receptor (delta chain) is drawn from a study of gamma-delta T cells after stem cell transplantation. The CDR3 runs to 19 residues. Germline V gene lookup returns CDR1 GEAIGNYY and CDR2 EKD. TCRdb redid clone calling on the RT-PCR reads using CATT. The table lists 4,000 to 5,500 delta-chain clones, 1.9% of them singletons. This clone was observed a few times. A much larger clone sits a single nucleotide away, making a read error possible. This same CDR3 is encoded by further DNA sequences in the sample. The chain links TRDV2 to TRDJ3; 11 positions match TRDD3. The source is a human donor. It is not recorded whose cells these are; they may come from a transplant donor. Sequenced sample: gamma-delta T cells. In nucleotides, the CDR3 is TGTGCTTGTGACACCGTACTGGGGGATATTAGCTGGGACACCCGACAGATGTTTTTC. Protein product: CACDTVLGDISWDTRQMFF.